This T cell receptor (beta chain) was identified in a study of CD8+ T cells in alopecia areata. Study as a whole: In an open-label trial, patients got 5 to 10 mg tofacitinib twice daily.

The V gene's germline CDR1 is SGHDN and CDR2 FVKESK. The V gene end was trimmed by 0 bases and the J gene end by 2 bases; junction bases not matched to a gene: 8. The CDR3 has 17 amino acids. Researchers took lesional scalp punch biopsies and peripheral blood from people who were alopecia areata patients. From PBMCs, CD4+ and CD8+ T cells were sorted. With respect to this clone: Its antigen is not known.

Findings and caveats of the study: Among patients, TCR sharing was less clear than in mice, a difference possibly due in part to HLA diversity in the patient population.

Sequencing relied on a cDNA template that was reverse transcribed from extracted RNA. The method was immunoSEQ multiplex PCR; TCRdb's version includes in-frame clones alone and lacks a portion of them. The table shows 110,000 to 150,000 clones, with roughly 50% occurring only once. The clonotype was recovered from a human donor with alopecia areata. Sequenced material: CD4+ T cells sorted from blood, taken at week 0. The chain uses TRBV14 and TRBJ2-7; 9 nucleotides agree with TRBD1. CDR3 residues: CASSQDLLGQGPYEQYF. CDR3 nucleotides: TGTGCCAGCAGCCAAGATTTGTTGGGACAGGGCCCCTACGAGCAGTACTTC.